These 21 T cell receptor beta chains were sequenced from one sample in a study of T cell repertoires in cytomegalovirus infection (dated by TCRdb to about 2019). No antigen has been assigned to these receptors. The treatment or condition tag for this specimen amounts to: in vitro stimulation with specific CMV peptide epitopes to enrich CMV-specific T cells. For sequencing, an Illumina HiSeq 1500 was employed. Using fastp at Q25 and MiXCR, TCRdb reprocessed the public reads and kept productive beta chains. Rows are combined by CDR3 protein, so each entry shows the most common genes and DNA. In this sample the table shows just under 500,000 distinct CDR3 sequences, roughly 34% of which occur a single time. The ten largest clones add up to roughly a sixth of the sample. Sequenced material: cultured PBMCs, taken from culture after CMV antigen stimulation. These receptors originate from a human donor in good health (CMV status not recorded). Some clones in this sample may be carry-over from other donors' samples.

The chain recombines TRBV19 with TRBJ1-1; possible D gene TRBD1, 5 bases. The V and J ends lost 5 bases and 0 bases respectively, with 13 bases between them. Germline V gene lookup returns CDR1 LNHDA and CDR2 SQIVND (reference sequence). The CDR3 loop spans 15 amino acids. The CDR3 is CASSPLGGLNTEAFF. The CDR3 DNA is TGTGCCAGTAGTCCTCTCGGGGGTCTGAACACTGAAGCTTTCTTT.

This chain links TRBV27 with TRBJ2-7; 7 nucleotides match TRBD1. J gave up 0 bases and V 3 bases, and 8 bases lay outside the gene matches. The CDR3 runs to 16 residues. Germline loops: CDR1 MNHEY, CDR2 SMNVEV (reference sequence). The CDR3 loop reads CASSFSAGTASYEQYF. CDR3 DNA: TGTGCCAGCAGTTTTTCAGCAGGGACAGCCTCCTACGAGCAGTACTTC.

Only a few counts were recorded for this clonotype. The chain is built from TRBV7-8 and TRBJ1-5, with 12 positions matching TRBD1. Per germline, CDR1 SGHVS and CDR2 FQNEAQ. The CDR3 extends over 20 amino acids. After removal of 1 base from V and 6 bases from J, the junction contained 16 bases not matched to a gene. CDR3 residues: CASSLESGDRGRIGVQPQHF. CDR3 DNA: TGTGCCAGCAGCTTAGAGTCAGGGGACAGGGGGCGCATCGGGGTTCAGCCCCAGCATTTT.

The chain recombines TRBV19 with TRBJ1-5; D unclear. Germline V gene data show CDR1 as LNHDA and CDR2 as SQIVND (reference sequence). V lost 1 base and J lost 1, with 11 bases in between. The CDR3 runs 16 residues. The CDR3 nucleotides are TGTGCCAGTAGTATAGTGACCGCTCGGAGCAATCAGCCCCAGCATTTT. Protein product: CASSIVTARSNQPQHF.

This clonotype was counted between two and nine times. The chain uses TRBV27 and TRBJ2-3; perhaps D is TRBD1 or TRBD2 (5 bases each). CDR1 MNHEY and CDR2 SMNVEV come from the germline V gene (reference sequence). V dropped 5 bases and J dropped 0 bases, with 12 bases sitting between them. The CDR3 contains 15 residues. The CDR3 DNA reads as TGTGCCAGCAGTCGCGAGGGGCACAGCACAGATACGCAGTATTTT. This translates into CASSREGHSTDTQYF.

CDR3: CASNRRLSDTQYF. The CDR3, as DNA: TGTGCCAGCAATAGGAGGTTATCTGATACGCAGTATTTT. The chain has TRBV5-8 and TRBJ2-3, with a weak D call TRBD2 (5 bases). Trimming removed 6 bases at V and 6 bases at J, with 14 bases between. The germline V gene encodes CDR1 SGHTS and CDR2 YDEGEE. The CDR3 has 13 amino acids. Looking up the rest from reference TRBV5-8 and TRBJ2-3 gives the full variable domain: EAGVTQSPTHLIKTRGQQATLRCSPISGHTSVYWYQQALGLGLQFLLWYDEGEERNRGNFPPRFSGRQFPNYSSELNVNALELEDSALYLCASNRRLSDTQYFGPGTRLTVL.

The chain links TRBV7-2 to TRBJ1-5; D unclear. The CDR3 covers 15 residues. Per the germline V gene, CDR1 is SGHTA and CDR2 is FQGNSA. V was cut by 1 base and J by 0 bases, with 7 bases left in between. CDR3 sequence reads: CASSLDGHSNQPQHF. CDR3 coding DNA: TGTGCCAGCAGCTTAGACGGTCATAGCAATCAGCCCCAGCATTTT.

This clonotype was picked up a small number of times. This chain uses TRBV11-3 with TRBJ2-5; D is perhaps TRBD2 (6 bases). Trimming removed 8 bases from V and 5 bases from J, with 21 bases in between. The CDR3 length is 15 residues. Looked up from germline, CDR1 is SGHNT and CDR2 is YENEEA. This CDR3 reads CASGSEGRRAETQYF. The CDR3 DNA reads TGTGCCAGCGGGAGTGAGGGCAGGAGGGCCGAGACCCAGTACTTC. The full variable domain, completed using reference TRBV11-3 and TRBJ2-5, is EAGVVQSPRYKIIEKKQPVAFWCNPISGHNTLYWYLQNLGQGPELLIRYENEEAVDDSQLPKDRFSAERLKGVDSTLKIQPAELGDSAVYLCASGSEGRRAETQYFGPGTRLLVL.

This clonotype came up many times. The chain is built from TRBV28 and TRBJ1-5; tentative D call: TRBD1 (5 bases). Germline CDR1 and CDR2: MDHEN and SYDVKM. CDR3 length: 15 residues. V shed 6 bases and J shed 0 bases, with 12 bases lying between them. The CDR3 sequence: CASSRGAYSNQPQHF. In nucleotides, the CDR3 is TGTGCCAGCAGCCGAGGGGCGTATAGCAATCAGCCCCAGCATTTT.

This clonotype was recorded a few times. The chain links TRBV5-6 to TRBJ2-4; 7 bases align to TRBD1. J gave up 3 bases and V 2 bases, and 8 bases lay outside the gene matches. Germline-derived CDR1 and CDR2 are SGHDT and YYEEEE. The CDR3 spans 16 residues. The CDR3 region has the DNA TGTGCCAGCAGCTTCGGGACAGTTTTGGTCAAAAACATTCAGTACTTC. Its protein product is CASSFGTVLVKNIQYF.

This clonotype was counted ten times or more. This rearrangement joins TRBV19 to TRBJ2-3; D may be TRBD1 (6 bases). CDR1 LNHDA and CDR2 SQIVND come from the germline V gene (reference sequence). This CDR3 spans 19 amino acids. Trimming cost V 5 bases and J 2 bases, with 26 bases left between them. CDR3 amino acids: CASSPPPRLTGGPTDTQYF. CDR3 bases: TGTGCCAGTAGTCCCCCCCCTCGTCTGACAGGTGGACCCACAGATACGCAGTATTTT.

In this sample, this clonotype turned up many times. The rearrangement uses TRBV7-8 and TRBJ2-1; D ambiguous. The CDR3 consists of 15 residues. CDR1 is SGHVS and CDR2 is FQNEAQ in the germline V gene. V was trimmed by 3 bases and J by 1 base, leaving 10 bases between them. The CDR3 DNA is TGTGCCAGCAGCTTTGATCGCGGTTCCTACAATGAGCAGTTCTTC. It is translated as CASSFDRGSYNEQFF.

This chain connects TRBV6-5 to TRBJ2-1; tentative D call: TRBD1 (5 bases). This CDR3 comprises 13 residues. In germline, CDR1 is MNHEY, CDR2 SVGAGI. V dropped 5 bases and J dropped 4 bases, with 9 bases sitting between them. The CDR3 bases are TGTGCCAGCAGTAACTACAGGTACAATGAGCAGTTCTTC. Residues: CASSNYRYNEQFF.

The rearrangement uses TRBV15 and TRBJ2-7, with D possibly being TRBD2 (6 bases). The CDR3 spans 13 residues. CDR1 LNHNV and CDR2 YYDKDF come from the germline V gene (reference sequence). V shed 8 bases and J shed 3 bases, with 14 bases lying between them. DNA of the CDR3: TGTGCCACCGCCCGGGGGACGGTCTACGAGCAGTACTTC. Protein: CATARGTVYEQYF.

The CDR3 spells CGWAGGEQYV. The DNA of the CDR3 is TGTGGATGGGCGGGGGGTGAGCAGTACGTC. The rearrangement joins TRBV6-5 to TRBJ2-7; 8 bases map to TRBD2. The germline gives CDR1 MNHEY, CDR2 SVGAGI. The CDR3 covers 10 residues.

Details on this clonotype: The junction departs from germline at one end; a sequencing error may be responsible. This chain joins TRBV20-1 and TRBJ2-7; TRBD2 matches 13 bases. Germline V lookup: CDR1 DFQATT, CDR2 SNEGSKA (reference sequence). The CDR3 runs 13 residues. CDR3 in amino acids: CSARPTSGGIMDF. The CDR3 bases are TGCAGTGCTAGACCGACTAGCGGGGGGATCATGGACTTC.

The chain joins TRBV7-2 to TRBJ1-5; D may be TRBD1 (5 bases). The CDR3 is 13 residues long. Germline V gene lookup returns CDR1 SGHTA and CDR2 FQGNSA. Trimming removed 5 bases at V and 4 bases at J, with 9 bases between. CDR3 residues: CASSRGPNQPQHF. The CDR3, as DNA: TGTGCCAGCAGCAGGGGACCTAATCAGCCCCAGCATTTT.

This clonotype has more than one count but fewer than ten. This chain uses TRBV7-2 with TRBJ1-1; D uncertain. CDR1 and CDR2 from the germline V gene are SGHTA and FQGNSA. V shed 8 bases and J shed 4 bases, with 14 bases lying between them. The CDR3 contains 13 residues. This chain's CDR3 is CASSVSRVTEAFF. The DNA for the CDR3 is TGTGCCAGCTCAGTATCCCGGGTCACTGAAGCTTTCTTT.

V gene TRBV7-6 combines with J gene TRBJ2-7, with 12 bases that match TRBD2. Germline V gene sequence: CDR1 SGHVS, CDR2 FNYEAQ. Unmatched junction bases numbered 9, after V lost 1 base and J lost 2 bases. This CDR3 spans 18 amino acids. In nucleotides, the CDR3 is TGTGCCAGCAGCTTAGTCCTAGCGGGAGGGCGGGTGGCCTACGAGCAGTACTTC. Translated, it gives CASSLVLAGGRVAYEQYF.

This chain links TRBV6-2 or TRBV6-3 with TRBJ2-1, with D perhaps assigned TRBD1 or TRBD2 (6 bases each). There are 16 residues in the CDR3. The germline V gene has CDR1 MNHEY and CDR2 SVGEGT. Trimming removed 5 bases from V and 4 bases from J, with 18 bases in between. Here the CDR3 DNA reads TGTGCCAGCAGTGCCCTGGGCCTAGGGGGGTACAATGAGCAGTTCTTC. Protein sequence: CASSALGLGGYNEQFF.

CDR3 in DNA: TGTGCCAGCAGCGTAGAGGGGACTAGCGGGATGGCAGATACGCAGTATTTT. Its protein is CASSVEGTSGMADTQYF. V and J are TRBV9 and TRBJ2-3; 13 bases line up with TRBD2. Germline lookup yields CDR1 SGDLS and CDR2 YYNGEE. The CDR3 loop spans 17 amino acids. V was clipped by 0 bases and J by 4 bases; unmatched bases: 5.